This record covers a single T cell receptor (beta chain). The sample is drawn from a study of memory CD4+ T cells and cytomegalovirus serostatus. The sort gate was single viable CD3+CD4+CD8-CD45RO+ cells for memory CD4+ T cells. After thawing, CD4+ T cells were positively selected. The ends were cut back, 3 bases at V and 0 bases at J, with 8 bases in the middle. Germline-derived CDR1 and CDR2 are SGHRS and YFSETQ. The CDR3 is 14 residues long. Method: immunoSEQ multiplex PCR; TCRdb's copy keeps in-frame clones and lacks some. The sample records some 50,000 clones, around 80% being singletons. Material: memory CD4+ T cells from blood. The chain has TRBV5-1 and TRBJ2-3; a possible D gene is TRBD2 (6 bases). The clonotype originates from an adult in good health and CMV-seronegative. The CDR3: CASSSSASTDTQYF. Written as DNA, the CDR3 is TGCGCCAGCAGCTCTAGCGCTAGCACAGATACGCAGTATTTT.